This T cell receptor (beta chain) was retrieved from a study of blood T cell repertoires in COVID-19. In the study overall: Donors in the United States, Italy and Spain gave samples during acute or convalescent COVID-19. PBMCs, B-cell-depleted T cells, or T cells were the source of the cDNA or gDNA that made up the material.

Trimming took 4 bases from V and 2 from J; bases not matched to a gene: 5. Germline V gene lookup returns CDR1 SNHLY and CDR2 FYNNEI. This CDR3 has 15 amino acids. Libraries were prepared by immunoSEQ multiplex PCR; TCRdb keeps only in-frame clonotypes and omits some of them. This sample has 150,000 to 200,000 clones, with roughly 90% found just once. Participants spanned ages about 18 to 90 years and resided in about two dozen US areas. Membership in each cohort depended on participant-reported clinical history. Sample: PBMCs or T cells enriched from blood (not recorded which). The genes are TRBV2 and TRBJ2-3, with 8 nucleotides matching TRBD2. This TCR came from a human donor with acute COVID-19. The donor label of this sample is uncertain. For the CDR3, the DNA is TGTGCCAGCAGTGGGGCGGGGGGAACCACAGATACGCAGTATTTT. It encodes CASSGAGGTTDTQYF.